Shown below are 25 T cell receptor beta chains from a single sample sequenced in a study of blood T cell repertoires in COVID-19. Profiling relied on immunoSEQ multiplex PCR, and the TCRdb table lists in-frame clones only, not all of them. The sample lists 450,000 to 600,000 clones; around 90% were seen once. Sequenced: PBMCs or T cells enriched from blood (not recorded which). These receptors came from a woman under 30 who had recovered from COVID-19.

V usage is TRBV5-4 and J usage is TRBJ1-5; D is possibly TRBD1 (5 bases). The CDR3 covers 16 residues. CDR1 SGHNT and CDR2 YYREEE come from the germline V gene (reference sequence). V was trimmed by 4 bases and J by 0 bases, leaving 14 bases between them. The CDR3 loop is CASSADPTDSNQPQHF. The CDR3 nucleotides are TGTGCCAGCAGCGCTGACCCGACAGATAGCAATCAGCCCCAGCATTTT.

CDR3 residues: CASQGPKDEKLFF. CDR3 nucleotide sequence: TGTGCCAGCCAGGGCCCGAAGGATGAAAAACTGTTTTTT. This sequence joins TRBV2 and TRBJ1-4, with D possibly matching TRBD1 (5 bases). V shed 8 bases and J shed 6 bases, with 13 bases lying between them. The CDR3 is 13 residues long. The V gene's germline CDR1 is SNHLY and CDR2 FYNNEI.

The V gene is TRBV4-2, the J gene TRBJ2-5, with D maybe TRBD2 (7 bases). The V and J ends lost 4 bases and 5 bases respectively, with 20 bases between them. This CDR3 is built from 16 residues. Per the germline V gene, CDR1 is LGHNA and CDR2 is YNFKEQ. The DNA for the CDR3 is TGTGCCAGCAGCCGAAGGGGGGGGGCTGGGGCGGAGACCCAGTACTTC. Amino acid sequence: CASSRRGGAGAETQYF.

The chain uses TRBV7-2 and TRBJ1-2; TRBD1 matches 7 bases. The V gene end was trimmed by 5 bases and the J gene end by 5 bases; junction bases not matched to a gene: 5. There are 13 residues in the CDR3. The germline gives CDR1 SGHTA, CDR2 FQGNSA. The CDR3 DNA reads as TGTGCCAGCAGCCTAGTGACAGGGTATGGCTACACCTTC. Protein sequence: CASSLVTGYGYTF.

In DNA, the CDR3 is TGTGCCAGCAGCCAAGATTTGCGGGGCGCCTATAATTCACCCCTCCACTTT. Its protein is CASSQDLRGAYNSPLHF. The chain uses TRBV3-1 (or the pseudogene TRBV3-2) and TRBJ1-6, with a weak D call TRBD1 (5 bases). Between the trimmed V and J ends, which lost 0 bases and 2 bases, there was a span of 11 bases. CDR1 and CDR2 from the germline V gene are LGHDT and YNNKEL (reference sequence). The CDR3 spans 17 residues.

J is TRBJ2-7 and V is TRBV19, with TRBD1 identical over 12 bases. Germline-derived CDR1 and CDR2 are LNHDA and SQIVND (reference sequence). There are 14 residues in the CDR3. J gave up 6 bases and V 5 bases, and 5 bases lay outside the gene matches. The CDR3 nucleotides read TGTGCCAGTAGTCGGGGACAGGGGGCGAGCGAGCAGTACTTC. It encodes CASSRGQGASEQYF. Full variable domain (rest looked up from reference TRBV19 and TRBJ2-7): DGGITQSPKYLFRKEGQNVTLSCEQNLNHDAMYWYRQDPGQGLRLIYYSQIVNDFQKGDIAEGYSVSREKKESFPLTVTSAQKNPTAFYLCASSRGQGASEQYFGPGTRLTVT.

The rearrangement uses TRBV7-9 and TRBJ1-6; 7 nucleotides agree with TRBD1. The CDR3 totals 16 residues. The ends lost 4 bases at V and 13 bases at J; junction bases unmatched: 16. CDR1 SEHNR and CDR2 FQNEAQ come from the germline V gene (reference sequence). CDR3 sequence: CASSSKAGTVERPLHF. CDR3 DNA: TGTGCCAGCAGCTCCAAGGCCGGGACAGTCGAGAGGCCCCTCCACTTT.

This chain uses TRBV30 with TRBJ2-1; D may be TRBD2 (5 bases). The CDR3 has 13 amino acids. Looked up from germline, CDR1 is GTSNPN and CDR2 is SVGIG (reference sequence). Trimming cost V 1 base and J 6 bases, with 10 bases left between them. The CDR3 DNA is TGTGCCTGGAGTGCCCTAGCCGGCAATGAGCAGTTCTTC. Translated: CAWSALAGNEQFF.

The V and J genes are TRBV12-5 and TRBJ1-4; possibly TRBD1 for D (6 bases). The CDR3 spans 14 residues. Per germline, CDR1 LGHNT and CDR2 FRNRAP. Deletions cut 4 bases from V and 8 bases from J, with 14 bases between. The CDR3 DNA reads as TGTGCTAGTGGTTCGCTACAGGGAGAAGAAAAACTGTTTTTT. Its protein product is CASGSLQGEEKLFF.

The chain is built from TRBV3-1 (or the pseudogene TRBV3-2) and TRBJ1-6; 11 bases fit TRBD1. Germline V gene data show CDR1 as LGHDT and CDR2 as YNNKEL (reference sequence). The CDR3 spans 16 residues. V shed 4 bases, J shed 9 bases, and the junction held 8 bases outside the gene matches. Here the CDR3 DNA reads TGTGCCAGCAGCCTCCAAGGGGGGACAGGGGGTTCACCCCTCCACTTT. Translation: CASSLQGGTGGSPLHF.

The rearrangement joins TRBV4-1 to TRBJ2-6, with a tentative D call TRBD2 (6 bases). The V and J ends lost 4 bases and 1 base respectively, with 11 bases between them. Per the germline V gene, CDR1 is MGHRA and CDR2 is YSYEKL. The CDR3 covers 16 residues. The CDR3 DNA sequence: TGCGCCAGCAGCCCACCGGAGGGATCTGGGGCCAACGTCCTGACTTTC. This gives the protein CASSPPEGSGANVLTF.

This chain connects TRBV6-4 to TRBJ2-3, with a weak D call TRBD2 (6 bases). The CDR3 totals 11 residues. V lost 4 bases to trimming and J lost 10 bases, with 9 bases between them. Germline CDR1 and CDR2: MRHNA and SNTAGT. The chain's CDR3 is CASSGGGPQYF. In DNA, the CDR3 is TGTGCCAGCAGTGGGGGAGGTCCGCAGTATTTT.

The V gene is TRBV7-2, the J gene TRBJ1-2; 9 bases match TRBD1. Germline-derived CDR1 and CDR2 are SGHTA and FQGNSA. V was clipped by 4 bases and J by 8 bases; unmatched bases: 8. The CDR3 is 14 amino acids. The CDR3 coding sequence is TGTGCCAGCAGCTCCGCCGGGACAGGGAAAGGCTACACCTTC. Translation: CASSSAGTGKGYTF.

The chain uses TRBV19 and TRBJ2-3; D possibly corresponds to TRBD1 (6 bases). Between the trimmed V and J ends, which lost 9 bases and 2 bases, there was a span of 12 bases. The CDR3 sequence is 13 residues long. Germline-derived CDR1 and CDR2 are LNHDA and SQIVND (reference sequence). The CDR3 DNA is TGTGCCAGCTCAGGGGCGGTCACAGATACGCAGTATTTT. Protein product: CASSGAVTDTQYF. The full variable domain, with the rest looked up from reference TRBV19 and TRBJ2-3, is DGGITQSPKYLFRKEGQNVTLSCEQNLNHDAMYWYRQDPGQGLRLIYYSQIVNDFQKGDIAEGYSVSREKKESFPLTVTSAQKNPTAFYLCASSGAVTDTQYFGPGTRLTVL.

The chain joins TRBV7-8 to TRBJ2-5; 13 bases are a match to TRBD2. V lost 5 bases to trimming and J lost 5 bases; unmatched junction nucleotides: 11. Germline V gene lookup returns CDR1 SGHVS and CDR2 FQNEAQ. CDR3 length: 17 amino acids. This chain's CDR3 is CASSPRTSGGTAETQYF. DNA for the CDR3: TGTGCCAGCAGCCCCCGGACTAGCGGGGGAACGGCGGAGACCCAGTACTTC.

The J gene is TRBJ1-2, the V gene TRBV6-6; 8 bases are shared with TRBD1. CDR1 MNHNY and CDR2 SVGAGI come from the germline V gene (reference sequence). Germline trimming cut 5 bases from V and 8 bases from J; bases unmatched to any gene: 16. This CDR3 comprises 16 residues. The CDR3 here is CASSTGQGLNVEGYTF. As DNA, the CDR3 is TGTGCCAGCAGTACTGGACAGGGCTTAAACGTCGAGGGCTACACCTTC.

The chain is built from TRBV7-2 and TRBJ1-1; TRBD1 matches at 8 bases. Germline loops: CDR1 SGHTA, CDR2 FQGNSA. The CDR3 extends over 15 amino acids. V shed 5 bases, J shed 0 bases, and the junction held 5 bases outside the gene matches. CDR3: CASSPWTGMNTEAFF. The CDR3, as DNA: TGTGCCAGCAGCCCCTGGACAGGGATGAACACTGAAGCTTTCTTT.

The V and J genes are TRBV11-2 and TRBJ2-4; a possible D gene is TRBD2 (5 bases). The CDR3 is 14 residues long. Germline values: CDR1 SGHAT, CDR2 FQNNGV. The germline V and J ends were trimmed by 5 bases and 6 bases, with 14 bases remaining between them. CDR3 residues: CASSPPGERNIQYF. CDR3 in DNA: TGTGCCAGCAGCCCCCCCGGGGAACGAAACATTCAGTACTTC.

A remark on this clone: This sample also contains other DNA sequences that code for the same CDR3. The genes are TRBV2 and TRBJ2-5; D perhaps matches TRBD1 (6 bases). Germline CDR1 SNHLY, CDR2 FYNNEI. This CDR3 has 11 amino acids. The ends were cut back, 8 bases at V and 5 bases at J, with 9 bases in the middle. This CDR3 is CASGGGETQYF. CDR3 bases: TGTGCCAGCGGGGGCGGGGAGACCCAGTACTTC.

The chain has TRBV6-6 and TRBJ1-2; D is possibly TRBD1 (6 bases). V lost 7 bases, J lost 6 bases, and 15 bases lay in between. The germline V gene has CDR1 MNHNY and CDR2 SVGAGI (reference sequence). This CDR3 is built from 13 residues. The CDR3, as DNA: TGTGCCAGCATCAAACAGGGTTGGGATGGCTACACCTTC. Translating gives CASIKQGWDGYTF.

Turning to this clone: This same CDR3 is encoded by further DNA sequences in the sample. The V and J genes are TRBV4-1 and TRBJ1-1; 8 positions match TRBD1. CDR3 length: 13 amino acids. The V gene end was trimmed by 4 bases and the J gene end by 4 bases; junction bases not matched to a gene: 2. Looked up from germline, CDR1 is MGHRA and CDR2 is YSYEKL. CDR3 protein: CASSLTGGTEAFF. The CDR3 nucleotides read TGCGCCAGCAGCCTCACAGGGGGCACTGAAGCTTTCTTT.

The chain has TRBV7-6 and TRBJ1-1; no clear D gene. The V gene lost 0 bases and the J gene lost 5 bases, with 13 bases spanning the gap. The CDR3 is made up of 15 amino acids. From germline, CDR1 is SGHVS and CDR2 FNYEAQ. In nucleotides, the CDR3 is TGTGCCAGCAGCTTAGCGCCTGGGGAGGGAACTGAAGCTTTCTTT. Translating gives CASSLAPGEGTEAFF.

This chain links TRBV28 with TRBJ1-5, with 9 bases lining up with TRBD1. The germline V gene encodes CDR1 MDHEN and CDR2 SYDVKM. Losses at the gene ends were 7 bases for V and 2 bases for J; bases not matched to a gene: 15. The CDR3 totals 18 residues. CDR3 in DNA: TGTGCCAGCACTAGCCCGGGACAGGGTTTTTCGGGCAATCAGCCCCAGCATTTT. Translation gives CASTSPGQGFSGNQPQHF.

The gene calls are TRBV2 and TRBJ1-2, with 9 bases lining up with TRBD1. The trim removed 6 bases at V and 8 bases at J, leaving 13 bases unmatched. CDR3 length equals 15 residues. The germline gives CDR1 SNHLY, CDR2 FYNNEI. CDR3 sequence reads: CASSEGPGQGRGYTF. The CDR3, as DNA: TGTGCCAGCAGCGAGGGCCCGGGACAGGGACGGGGCTACACCTTC.

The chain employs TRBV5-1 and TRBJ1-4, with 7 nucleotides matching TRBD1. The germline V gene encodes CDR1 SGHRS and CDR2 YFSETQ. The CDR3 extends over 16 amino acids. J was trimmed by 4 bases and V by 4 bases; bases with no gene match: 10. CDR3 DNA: TGCGCCAGCAGCCGGGGCCCGACAGGGCATAATGAAAAACTGTTTTTT. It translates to CASSRGPTGHNEKLFF.